A few counts support the clone carrying this T cell receptor (beta chain). For TCR beta, libraries came from iRepertoire HTBI primers and Arm-PCR of CDR3 regions. TCRdb recomputed calls from the multiplex PCR reads with MiXCR, one row per CDR3 protein. Among more than 350,000 distinct CDR3 sequences listed, 15% were seen once. This sample's time point: newly diagnosed GD, antithyroid drugs for less than 3 months. The TCR library was made from RNA that had been extracted from PBMCs in TRIzol. This record comes from a study of regulatory T cells in long-lasting Graves disease. The CDR3 consists of 13 residues. V gave up 0 bases and J gave up 5 bases, with 8 bases separating them. Germline CDR1 KGHSH, CDR2 LQKENI. This sample also appeared in a second study, on T cells in Graves' hyperthyroidism and ophthalmopathy. That report adds: With the HTBI primer set, the TCR CDR3 went through a first round of RT-PCR.

The J gene is TRBJ2-7, the V gene TRBV18; TRBD1 is a possible D gene (5 bases). The source was peripheral blood mononuclear cells (PBMCs), collected at new diagnosis, from a patient treated with antithyroid drugs. This sequence was found in a woman in her thirties with Graves disease. CDR3 bases: TGTGCCAGCTCACCACCTGGGGCTCACGAGCAGTACTTC. This translates into CASSPPGAHEQYF.